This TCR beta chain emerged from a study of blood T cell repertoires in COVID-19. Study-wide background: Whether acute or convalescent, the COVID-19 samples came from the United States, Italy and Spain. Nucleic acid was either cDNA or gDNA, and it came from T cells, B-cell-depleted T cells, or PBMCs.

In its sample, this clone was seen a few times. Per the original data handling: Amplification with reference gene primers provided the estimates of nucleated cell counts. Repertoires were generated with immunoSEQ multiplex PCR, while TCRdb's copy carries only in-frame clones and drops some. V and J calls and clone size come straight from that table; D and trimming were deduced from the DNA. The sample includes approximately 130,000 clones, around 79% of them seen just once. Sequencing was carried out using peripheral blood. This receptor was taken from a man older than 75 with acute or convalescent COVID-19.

The chain's CDR3 is CASSFLGGSYNEQFF. CDR3 nucleotide sequence: TGCGCCAGCAGCTTTTTAGGGGGCTCCTACAATGAGCAGTTCTTC. V gene TRBV5-1 combines with J gene TRBJ2-1; tentative D call: TRBD1 (6 bases). This CDR3 is 15 amino acids long. Trimming left V 2 bases short and J 0 bases short, with 9 bases between. The germline CDR1 and CDR2 sequences are SGHRS and YFSETQ.